This T cell receptor (beta chain) was captured by sequencing in a study of glioma-infiltrating T cells after dendritic cell vaccination. Points from the study as a whole: No direct clonality-survival link was found; a diverse polyclonal response may matter.

Sequencing used immunoSEQ multiplex PCR; TCRdb keeps in-frame clones, though not all of them. This table holds about 100,000 clones, approximately 80% found once. This clone was counted a single time. The antigen is unknown. The junction had 5 bases not matched to a gene; V was cut back by 7 bases and J by 4 bases. Germline V gene lookup returns CDR1 SGHNT and CDR2 YYREEE (reference sequence). The CDR3 consists of 14 residues. Time point here: after dendritic cell vaccination, including at tumor progression/relapse. The sample in question was blood, obtained after dendritic cell vaccination. This clonotype originated in a human donor with glioblastoma. The V gene is TRBV5-4, the J gene TRBJ2-3; 11 bases align to TRBD2. Here the CDR3 DNA reads TGTGCCAGCGGCATAGCGGGAGGGGCAGATACGCAGTATTTT. Encoded protein: CASGIAGGADTQYF.